The T cell receptor (delta chain) under discussion was sequenced for a study of gamma-delta T cells after stem cell transplantation (dated by TCRdb to the mid-2010s). The library was obtained by RT-PCR. For sequencing, an Illumina MiSeq was employed. Via CATT, TCRdb reprocessed the public reads, and rows with identical DNA were then joined. The sample records approximately 1,300 delta-chain clones, approximately 15% of which are singletons. About a quarter of the sample rests with the top ten. By how much of the sample it makes up, this clone is large (0.1 to 1%). The clone's antigen remains unknown. There are no base qualities to consult, and no much larger clone falls within one base. Including cysteine and phenylalanine, the CDR3 has 18 amino acids. Of all the DNA, just the CDR3 is kept, 54 bases in frame from base 1. For CDR1 and CDR2, the germline V gene lists GEAIGNYY and EKD. V sheds 2 bases and J sheds 0 bases, leaving 21 bases between their ends.

The sequence was obtained from a human donor. It is not recorded whose cells these are; they may come from a transplant donor. Material: gamma-delta T cells. This sequence uses TRDV2 and TRDJ1; the D gene is perhaps TRDD2, from 5 matching bases. The DNA sequence is TGTGCCTGTGACAGATTGGCCTACCTCGATGGCTACACCGATAAACTCATCTTT. Its amino acids are CACDRLAYLDGYTDKLIF.